Presented here are 13 T cell receptor beta chains from one specimen sequenced in a study of T cells in Graves' hyperthyroidism and ophthalmopathy. Researchers amplified the TCR beta CDR3 regions from RNA transcripts. The HTBI primer set served for first-round RT-PCR of the TCR CDR3. From the multiplex PCR reads, TCRdb called clonotypes with MiXCR, one entry per CDR3 protein. The sample contains some 560,000 distinct CDR3 sequences, 15% to 17% of which appear only once. Sequencing was performed on blood. The receptors were sampled from a woman aged 25-40 years with Graves' hyperthyroidism.

Of note for this clonotype: The CDR3 carries no conserved terminal phenylalanine or tryptophan, so it likely arises from a read error. As DNA, the CDR3 is TGCGCCAGCAGCCAAGATCGGACAGGGCTTAACTATGGCTACACCCTC. Translating gives CASSQDRTGLNYGYTL. The chain uses TRBV4-3 and TRBJ1-2; the match to TRBD1 covers 8 bases. The CDR3 spans 16 residues. In germline, CDR1 is LGHNA, CDR2 YSLEER. V shed 0 bases and J 1 base; nucleotides not matched to a gene: 4.

This clonotype was seen repeatedly, ten times or more. The rearrangement joins TRBV28 to TRBJ2-3; TRBD2 aligns across 8 bases. The junction had 16 bases not matched to a gene; V was cut back by 7 bases and J by 4 bases. Germline assignment: CDR1 MDHEN and CDR2 SYDVKM. The CDR3 has 17 amino acids. CDR3 nucleotide sequence: TGTGCCAGCACCCTTTTCGCGGGAGCGGGAGCGTCAGATACGCAGTATTTT. Its protein is CASTLFAGAGASDTQYF.

The CDR3 DNA sequence: TGTGCCAGCATTGGACAGGGCTACGAGCAGTACTTC. This encodes CASIGQGYEQYF. V is TRBV27 and J is TRBJ2-7; 8 nucleotides match TRBD1. The ends lost 7 bases at V and 3 bases at J; junction bases unmatched: 2. Germline values: CDR1 MNHEY, CDR2 SMNVEV (reference sequence). The CDR3 covers 12 residues.

V and J are TRBV6-5 and TRBJ2-1; 9 bases match TRBD2. The J segment lost 4 bases and the V segment lost 0 bases, leaving 1 base of the junction unmatched. The CDR3 is 15 residues long. Germline-derived CDR1 and CDR2 are MNHEY and SVGAGI. The CDR3 here is CASSYSSGGYNEQFF. CDR3 in DNA: TGTGCCAGCAGTTACTCTAGCGGGGGTTACAATGAGCAGTTCTTC.

At least ten counts were recorded for this clonotype. The V and J genes are TRBV7-2 and TRBJ2-1; the D gene is possibly TRBD2 (6 bases). V lost 3 bases to trimming and J lost 8 bases, with 14 bases between them. Looked up from germline, CDR1 is SGHTA and CDR2 is FQGNSA. The CDR3 loop spans 14 amino acids. CDR3 sequence (DNA): TGTGCCAGCAGCTTGGAGGGCCAGGCGCATGAGCAGTTCTTC. It is translated as CASSLEGQAHEQFF.

In this sample, this clonotype turned up many times. J is TRBJ2-7 and V is TRBV5-5; 7 nucleotides match TRBD2. This CDR3 has 14 amino acids. Germline V gene data show CDR1 as SGHKS and CDR2 as YYEKEE (reference sequence). The junction had 3 bases not matched to a gene; V was cut back by 0 bases and J by 3 bases. The CDR3 DNA sequence: TGTGCCAGCAGCTTGGTGGGAGGGTTCTACGAGCAGTACTTC. It codes for CASSLVGGFYEQYF.

This clonotype was observed many times. The chain links TRBV2 to TRBJ1-5; D is unclear. The V gene's germline CDR1 is SNHLY and CDR2 FYNNEI. The CDR3 sequence is 13 residues long. V was cut by 6 bases and J by 0 bases, with 6 bases left in between. The CDR3 sequence: CASRQDSNQPQHF. The DNA for the CDR3 is TGTGCCAGCAGGCAAGATAGCAATCAGCCCCAGCATTTT.

The V gene is TRBV6-1, the J gene TRBJ2-1, with 12 bases fitting TRBD2. The CDR3 length is 16 residues. The germline CDR1 and CDR2 sequences are MNHNS and SASEGT. The J segment lost 9 bases and the V segment lost 5 bases, leaving 11 bases of the junction unmatched. DNA for the CDR3: TGTGCCAGCAGTTTTCGGGGACTAGCGGGCACGAGTGAGCAGTTCTTC. Amino acid sequence: CASSFRGLAGTSEQFF.

In its sample, this clonotype was seen many times. The V call is TRBV3-1, the J call TRBJ2-7; TRBD1 or TRBD2 may be the D gene (5 bases each). The CDR3 length is 12 residues. V was cut by 5 bases and J by 2 bases, with 7 bases left in between. CDR1 is LGHDT, CDR2 YNNKEL, per germline (reference sequence). The CDR3 DNA reads as TGTGCCAGCAGCAGGGACCCCTACGAGCAGTACTTC. Residues: CASSRDPYEQYF.

The V call is TRBV7-9, the J call TRBJ2-1; D possibly corresponds to TRBD1 (6 bases). Trimming shortened V by 5 bases and J by 5 bases, and 13 bases separated the two germline ends. The CDR3 consists of 14 residues. Germline loops: CDR1 SEHNR, CDR2 FQNEAQ (reference sequence). The CDR3 loop is CASSPSGQNNEQFF. In DNA form, the CDR3 reads TGTGCCAGCAGCCCATCTGGACAGAACAATGAGCAGTTCTTC.

This clonotype has only a few counts. The chain carries TRBV20-1 and TRBJ2-6; TRBD1 matches at 7 bases. V lost 6 bases to trimming and J lost 4 bases; unmatched junction nucleotides: 6. This CDR3 comprises 14 residues. The germline gives CDR1 DFQATT, CDR2 SNEGSKA (reference sequence). CDR3 sequence: CSASTGVGANVLTF. CDR3 nucleotides: TGCAGTGCGTCAACAGGGGTCGGGGCCAACGTCCTGACTTTC.

This clonotype showed up many times. The J gene is TRBJ2-5, the V gene TRBV7-9; 10 nucleotides align to TRBD2. This CDR3 is 16 amino acids long. V lost 4 bases, J lost 5 bases, and 10 bases stayed unmatched. Germline CDR1 SEHNR, CDR2 FQNEAQ (reference sequence). CDR3 amino acids: CASSSSGTSDRETQYF. DNA for the CDR3: TGTGCCAGCAGCTCCTCCGGGACTAGCGATCGCGAGACCCAGTACTTC. The full variable domain, completed using reference TRBV7-9 and TRBJ2-5, is DTGVSQNPRHKITKRGQNVTFRCDPISEHNRLYWYRQTLGQGPEFLTYFQNEAQLEKSRLLSDRFSAERPKGSFSTLEIQRTEQGDSAMYLCASSSSGTSDRETQYFGPGTRLLVL.

This clonotype occurred a few times. This chain links TRBV29-1 with TRBJ2-3; the match to TRBD2 covers 16 bases. The CDR3 is made up of 17 amino acids. With 7 bases clipped from V and 1 base from J, the junction kept 8 bases outside the gene matches. Per the germline V gene, CDR1 is SQVTM and CDR2 is ANQGSEA. The CDR3 sequence is CSAEGLAGGPGTDTQYF. CDR3 nucleotides: TGCAGCGCTGAGGGACTAGCGGGAGGGCCTGGCACAGATACGCAGTATTTT.